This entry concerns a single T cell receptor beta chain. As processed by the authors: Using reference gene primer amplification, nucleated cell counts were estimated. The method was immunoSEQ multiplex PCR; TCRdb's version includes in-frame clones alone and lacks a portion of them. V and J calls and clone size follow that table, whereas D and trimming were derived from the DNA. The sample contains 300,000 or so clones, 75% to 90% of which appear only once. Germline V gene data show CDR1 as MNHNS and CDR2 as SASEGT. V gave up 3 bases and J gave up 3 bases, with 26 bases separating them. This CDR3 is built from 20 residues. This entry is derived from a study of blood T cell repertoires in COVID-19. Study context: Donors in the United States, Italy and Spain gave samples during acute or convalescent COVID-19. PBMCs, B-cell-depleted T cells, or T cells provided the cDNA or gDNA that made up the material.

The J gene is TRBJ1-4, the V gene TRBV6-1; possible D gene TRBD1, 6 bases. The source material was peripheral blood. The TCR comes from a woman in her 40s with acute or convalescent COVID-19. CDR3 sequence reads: CASSEDSFWAGAPANEKLFF. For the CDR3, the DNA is TGTGCCAGCAGTGAGGATTCGTTTTGGGCAGGGGCCCCAGCTAATGAAAAACTGTTTTTT.